This is a list of T cell receptor beta chains from one sample in a study of glioma-infiltrating T cells after dendritic cell vaccination. The assay was immunoSEQ multiplex PCR, and TCRdb's table has in-frame clones only and misses some. The table includes roughly 100,000 clones, nearly 90% detected once. The sample consisted of blood, taken after dendritic cell vaccination. Receptors were obtained from a human donor with glioblastoma. CDR3s include the opening cysteine and the closing phenylalanine or tryptophan. Fields, in order: V gene, CDR3 protein.

V: TRBV5-1; CDR3: CASSSGQGFSYEQYF
V: TRBV11-3; CDR3: CASSSGTVYEQYF
V: TRBV7-9; CDR3: CASTSWTSTDTQYF
V: TRBV18; CDR3: CASSLGQVLNGYTF
V: TRBV7-2; CDR3: CASSRQGSSYNEQFF
V: TRBV7-8; CDR3: CASSDPGRGNQPQHF
V: TRBV10-3; CDR3: CAISEQGYEQYF
V: TRBV30; CDR3: CAWSLTGPNEKLFF
V: TRBV5-1; CDR3: CASSLGGYGYTF
V: TRBV6-5; CDR3: CASRLQGAKGNTIYF